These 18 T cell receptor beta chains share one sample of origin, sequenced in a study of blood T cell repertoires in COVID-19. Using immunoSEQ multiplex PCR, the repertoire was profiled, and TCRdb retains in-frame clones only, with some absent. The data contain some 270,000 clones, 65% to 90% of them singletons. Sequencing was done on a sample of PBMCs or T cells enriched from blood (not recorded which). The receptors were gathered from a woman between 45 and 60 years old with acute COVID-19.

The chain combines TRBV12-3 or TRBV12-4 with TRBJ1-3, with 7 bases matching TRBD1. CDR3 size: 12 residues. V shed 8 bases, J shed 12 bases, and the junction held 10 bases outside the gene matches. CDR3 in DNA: TGTGCCAGCTCCTTAGAGGGGGCAGGCATATATTTT. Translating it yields CASSLEGAGIYF.

This chain's CDR3 is CAWTTGYGYTF. For the CDR3, the DNA is TGTGCCTGGACGACAGGGTATGGCTACACCTTC. The rearrangement uses TRBV30 and TRBJ1-2; 7 nucleotides agree with TRBD1. Unmatched junction bases numbered 1, after V lost 4 bases and J lost 5 bases. CDR1 is GTSNPN, CDR2 SVGIG, per germline (reference sequence). CDR3 size: 11 residues.

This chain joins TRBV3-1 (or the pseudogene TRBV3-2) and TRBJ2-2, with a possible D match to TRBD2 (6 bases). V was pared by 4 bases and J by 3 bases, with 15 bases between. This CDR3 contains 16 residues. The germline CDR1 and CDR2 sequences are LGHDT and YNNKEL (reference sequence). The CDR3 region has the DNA TGTGCCAGCAGCCCTCTTAGTAGCGGCCACACCGGGGAGCTGTTTTTT. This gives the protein CASSPLSSGHTGELFF.

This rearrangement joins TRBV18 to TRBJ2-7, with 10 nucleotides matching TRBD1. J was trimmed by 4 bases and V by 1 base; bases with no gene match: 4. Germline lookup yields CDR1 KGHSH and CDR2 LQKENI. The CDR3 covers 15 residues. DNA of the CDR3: TGTGCCAGCTCACCACACCGGGACAGGGGATACGAGCAGTACTTC. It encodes CASSPHRDRGYEQYF.

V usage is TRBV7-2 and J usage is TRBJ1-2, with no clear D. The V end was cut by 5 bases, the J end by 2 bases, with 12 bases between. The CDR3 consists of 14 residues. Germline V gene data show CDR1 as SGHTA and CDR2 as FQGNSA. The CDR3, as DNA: TGTGCCAGCAGCCAACAGCCATTAAACTATGGCTACACCTTC. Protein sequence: CASSQQPLNYGYTF.

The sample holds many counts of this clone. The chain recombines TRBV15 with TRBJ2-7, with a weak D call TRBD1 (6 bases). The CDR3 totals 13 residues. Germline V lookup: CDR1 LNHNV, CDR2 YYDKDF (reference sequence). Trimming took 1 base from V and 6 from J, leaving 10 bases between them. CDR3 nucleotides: TGTGCCACCAGCAGAGGATACAGGGCCGAGCAGTACTTC. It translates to CATSRGYRAEQYF.

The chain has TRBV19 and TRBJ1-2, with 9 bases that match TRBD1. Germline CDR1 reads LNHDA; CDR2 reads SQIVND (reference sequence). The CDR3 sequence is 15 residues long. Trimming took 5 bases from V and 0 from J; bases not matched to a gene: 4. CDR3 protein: CASSPWTGANYGYTF. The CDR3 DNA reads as TGTGCCAGTAGTCCGTGGACAGGGGCTAACTATGGCTACACCTTC.

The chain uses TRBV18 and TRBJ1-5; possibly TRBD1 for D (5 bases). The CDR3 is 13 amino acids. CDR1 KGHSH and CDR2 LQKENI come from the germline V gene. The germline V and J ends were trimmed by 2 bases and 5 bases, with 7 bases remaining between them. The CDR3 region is CASSPGADQPQHF. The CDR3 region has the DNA TGTGCCAGCTCACCAGGGGCCGATCAGCCCCAGCATTTT.

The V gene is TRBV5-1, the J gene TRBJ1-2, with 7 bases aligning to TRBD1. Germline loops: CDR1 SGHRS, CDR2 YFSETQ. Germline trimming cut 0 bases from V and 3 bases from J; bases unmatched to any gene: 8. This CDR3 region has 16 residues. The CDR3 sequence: CASSLAGQFPDYGYTF. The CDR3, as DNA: TGCGCCAGCAGCTTGGCGGGACAGTTTCCCGACTATGGCTACACCTTC.

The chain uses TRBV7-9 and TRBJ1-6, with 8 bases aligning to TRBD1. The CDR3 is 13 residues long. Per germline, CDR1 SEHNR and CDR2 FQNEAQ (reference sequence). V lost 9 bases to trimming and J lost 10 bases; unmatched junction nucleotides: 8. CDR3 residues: CASRETGDSPLHF. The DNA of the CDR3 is TGTGCCAGTAGGGAGACAGGGGACTCACCCCTCCACTTT. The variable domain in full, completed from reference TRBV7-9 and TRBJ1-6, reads DTGVSQNPRHKITKRGQNVTFRCDPISEHNRLYWYRQTLGQGPEFLTYFQNEAQLEKSRLLSDRFSAERPKGSFSTLEIQRTEQGDSAMYLCASRETGDSPLHFGNGTRLTVT.

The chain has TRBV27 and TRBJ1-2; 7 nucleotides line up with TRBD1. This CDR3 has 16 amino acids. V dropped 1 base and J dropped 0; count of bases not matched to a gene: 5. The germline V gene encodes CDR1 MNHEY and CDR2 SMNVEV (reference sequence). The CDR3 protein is CASSLFGDSSNYGYTF. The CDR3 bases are TGTGCCAGCAGTTTATTTGGGGACAGCTCTAACTATGGCTACACCTTC.

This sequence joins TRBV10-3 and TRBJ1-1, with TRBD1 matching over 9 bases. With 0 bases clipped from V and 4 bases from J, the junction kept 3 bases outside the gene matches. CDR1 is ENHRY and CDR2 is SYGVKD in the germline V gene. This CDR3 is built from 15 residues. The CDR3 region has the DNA TGTGCCATCAGTGAGTCACGGACAGGGGCCACTGAAGCTTTCTTT. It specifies CAISESRTGATEAFF.

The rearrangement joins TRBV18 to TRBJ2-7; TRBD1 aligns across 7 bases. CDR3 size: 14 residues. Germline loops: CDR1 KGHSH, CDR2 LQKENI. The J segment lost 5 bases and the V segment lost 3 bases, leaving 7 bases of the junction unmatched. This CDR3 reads CASSPPTGENEQYF. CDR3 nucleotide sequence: TGTGCCAGCTCACCCCCAACAGGGGAAAACGAGCAGTACTTC.

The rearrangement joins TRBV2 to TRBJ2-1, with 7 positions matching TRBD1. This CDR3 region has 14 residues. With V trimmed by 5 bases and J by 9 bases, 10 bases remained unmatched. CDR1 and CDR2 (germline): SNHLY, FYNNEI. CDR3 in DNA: TGTGCCAGCAGTCCCCCGACAGGGTACGCTGAGCAGTTCTTC. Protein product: CASSPPTGYAEQFF.

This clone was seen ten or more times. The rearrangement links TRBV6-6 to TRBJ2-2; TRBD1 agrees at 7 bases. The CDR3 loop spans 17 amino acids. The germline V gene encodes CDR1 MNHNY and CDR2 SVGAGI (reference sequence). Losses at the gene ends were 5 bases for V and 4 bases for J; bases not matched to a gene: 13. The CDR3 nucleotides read TGTGCCAGCAGTCGACCCACCACAGGGGTGGGCACCGGGGAGCTGTTTTTT. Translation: CASSRPTTGVGTGELFF.

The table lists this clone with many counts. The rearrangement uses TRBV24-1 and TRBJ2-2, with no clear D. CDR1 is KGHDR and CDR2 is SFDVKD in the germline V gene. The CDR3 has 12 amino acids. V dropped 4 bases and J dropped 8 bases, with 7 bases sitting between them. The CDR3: CATSDTVGELFF. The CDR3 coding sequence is TGTGCCACCAGTGACACGGTGGGGGAGCTGTTTTTT.

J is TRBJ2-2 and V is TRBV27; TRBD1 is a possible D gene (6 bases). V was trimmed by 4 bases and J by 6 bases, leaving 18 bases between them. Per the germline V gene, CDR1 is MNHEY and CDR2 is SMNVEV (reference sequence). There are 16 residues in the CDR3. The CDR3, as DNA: TGTGCCAGCAGTTCCCCGGGGACATCCGAGGCCGGGGAGCTGTTTTTT. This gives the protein CASSSPGTSEAGELFF.

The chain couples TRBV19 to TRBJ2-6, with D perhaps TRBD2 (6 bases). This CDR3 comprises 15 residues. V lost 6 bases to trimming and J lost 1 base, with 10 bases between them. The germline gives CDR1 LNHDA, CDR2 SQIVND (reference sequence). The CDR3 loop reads CASRVGGSGANVLTF. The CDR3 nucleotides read TGTGCCAGTAGAGTCGGGGGATCTGGGGCCAACGTCCTGACTTTC.